This T cell receptor beta chain was recovered during a study of human T cells and chemical hapten exposure. Whole-study findings and limits: The number of TCRs over 1 in 1000 frequency stayed unchanged after DPC.

This clonotype was recorded many times. What it binds is not known. TCRdb reprocessed the 5' RACE reads via MiXCR and lists one record per CDR3 protein. Among some 150,000 distinct CDR3 sequences listed, about 4% were seen once. This CDR3 is built from 16 residues. Germline V gene sequence: CDR1 LNHNV, CDR2 YYDKDF (reference sequence). The V end lost 0 bases, the J end lost 8 bases, and 17 bases lay between the germline ends. Total RNA was isolated from whole blood that had not been fractionated. This clonotype was sampled from a female donor in good health. This sequence joins TRBV15 and TRBJ2-1; D is perhaps TRBD2 (5 bases). The CDR3 loop reads CATSRDQRPASDEQFF. In nucleotides, the CDR3 is TGTGCCACCAGCAGAGATCAGCGGCCAGCTTCGGATGAGCAGTTCTTC. Drawing the rest from reference TRBV15 and TRBJ2-1, the complete variable domain is DAMVIQNPRYQVTQFGKPVTLSCSQTLNHNVMYWYQQKSSQAPKLLFHYYDKDFNNEADTPDNFQSRRPNTSFCFLDIRSPGLGDTAMYLCATSRDQRPASDEQFFGPGTRLTVL.